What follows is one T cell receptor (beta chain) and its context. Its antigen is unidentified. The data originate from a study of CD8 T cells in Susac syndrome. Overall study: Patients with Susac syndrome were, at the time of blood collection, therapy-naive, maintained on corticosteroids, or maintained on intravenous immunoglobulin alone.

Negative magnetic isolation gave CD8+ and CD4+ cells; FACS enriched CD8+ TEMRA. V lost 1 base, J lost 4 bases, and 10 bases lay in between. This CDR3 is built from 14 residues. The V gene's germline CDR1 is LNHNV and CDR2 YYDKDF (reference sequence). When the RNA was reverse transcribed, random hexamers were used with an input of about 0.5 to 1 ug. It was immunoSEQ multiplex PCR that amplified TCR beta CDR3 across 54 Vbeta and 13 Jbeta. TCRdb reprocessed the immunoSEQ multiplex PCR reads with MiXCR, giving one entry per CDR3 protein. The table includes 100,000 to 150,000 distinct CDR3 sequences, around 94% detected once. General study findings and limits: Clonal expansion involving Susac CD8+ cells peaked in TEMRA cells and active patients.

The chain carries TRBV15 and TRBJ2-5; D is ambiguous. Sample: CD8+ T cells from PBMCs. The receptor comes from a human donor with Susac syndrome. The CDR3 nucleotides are TGTGCCACCAGCAGAGTGGTAGGAGTAGAGACCCAGTACTTC. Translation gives CATSRVVGVETQYF.